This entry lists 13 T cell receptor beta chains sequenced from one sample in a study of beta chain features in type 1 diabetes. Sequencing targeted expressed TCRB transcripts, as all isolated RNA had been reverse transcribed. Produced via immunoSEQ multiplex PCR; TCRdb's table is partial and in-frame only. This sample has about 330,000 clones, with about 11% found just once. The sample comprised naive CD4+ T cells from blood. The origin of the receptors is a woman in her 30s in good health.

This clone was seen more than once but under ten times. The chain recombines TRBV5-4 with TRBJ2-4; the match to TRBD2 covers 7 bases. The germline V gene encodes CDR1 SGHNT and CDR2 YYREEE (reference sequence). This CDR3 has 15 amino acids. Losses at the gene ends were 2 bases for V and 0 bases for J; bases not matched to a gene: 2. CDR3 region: CASSLAGLAKNIQYF. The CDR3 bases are TGTGCCAGCAGCTTAGCGGGGCTAGCCAAAAACATTCAGTACTTC.

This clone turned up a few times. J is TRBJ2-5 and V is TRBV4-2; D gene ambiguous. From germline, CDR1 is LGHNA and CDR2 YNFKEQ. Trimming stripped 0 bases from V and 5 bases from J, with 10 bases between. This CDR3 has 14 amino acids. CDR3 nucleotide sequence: TGTGCCAGCAGCCAAGAGATCCGGAGCGAGACCCAGTACTTC. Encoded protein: CASSQEIRSETQYF.

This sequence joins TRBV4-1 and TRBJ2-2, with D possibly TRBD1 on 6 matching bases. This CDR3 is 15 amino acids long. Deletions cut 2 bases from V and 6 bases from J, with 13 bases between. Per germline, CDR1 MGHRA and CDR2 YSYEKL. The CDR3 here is CASSQRTEGAGELFF. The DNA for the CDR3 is TGCGCCAGCAGCCAAAGGACAGAGGGAGCCGGGGAGCTGTTTTTT.

CDR3 amino acids: CASSVGLGELFF. As DNA, the CDR3 is TGTGCCAGCAGCGTAGGTCTCGGGGAGCTGTTTTTT. J is TRBJ2-2 and V is TRBV9; D remains ambiguous. CDR3 length: 12 residues. CDR1 and CDR2 from the germline V gene are SGDLS and YYNGEE. The germline V and J ends were trimmed by 0 bases and 7 bases, with 4 bases remaining between them.

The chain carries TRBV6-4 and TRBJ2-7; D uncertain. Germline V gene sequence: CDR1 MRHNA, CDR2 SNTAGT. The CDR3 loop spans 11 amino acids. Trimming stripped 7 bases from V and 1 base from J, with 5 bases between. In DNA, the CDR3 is TGTGCCAGCAATAAATCCTACGAGCAGTACTTC. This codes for CASNKSYEQYF.

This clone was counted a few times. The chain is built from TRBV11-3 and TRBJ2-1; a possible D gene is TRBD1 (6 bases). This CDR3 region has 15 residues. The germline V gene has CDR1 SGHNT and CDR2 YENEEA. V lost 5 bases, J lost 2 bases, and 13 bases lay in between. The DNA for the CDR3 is TGTGCCAGCAGCCGAGGCTCAGGGGCCTACAATGAGCAGTTCTTC. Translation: CASSRGSGAYNEQFF.

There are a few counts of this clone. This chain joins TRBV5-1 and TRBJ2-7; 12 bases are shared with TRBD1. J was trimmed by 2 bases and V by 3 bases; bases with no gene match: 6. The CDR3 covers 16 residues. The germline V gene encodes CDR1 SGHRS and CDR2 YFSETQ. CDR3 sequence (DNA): TGCGCCAGCAGCTCCGGGACAGGGGGCGATACCTACGAGCAGTACTTC. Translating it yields CASSSGTGGDTYEQYF.

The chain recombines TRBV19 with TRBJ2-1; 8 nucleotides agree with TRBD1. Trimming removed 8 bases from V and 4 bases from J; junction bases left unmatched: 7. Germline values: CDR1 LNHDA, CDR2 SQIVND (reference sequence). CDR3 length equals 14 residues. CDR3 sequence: CASWDRLVYNEQFF. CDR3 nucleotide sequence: TGTGCCAGTTGGGACAGGCTCGTATACAATGAGCAGTTCTTC.

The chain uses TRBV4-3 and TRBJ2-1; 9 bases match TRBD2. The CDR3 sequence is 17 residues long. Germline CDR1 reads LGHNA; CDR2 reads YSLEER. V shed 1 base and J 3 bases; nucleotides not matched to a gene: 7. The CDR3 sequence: CASSQGVAGEGYNEQFF. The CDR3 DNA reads TGCGCCAGCAGCCAAGGCGTAGCGGGAGAAGGCTACAATGAGCAGTTCTTC.

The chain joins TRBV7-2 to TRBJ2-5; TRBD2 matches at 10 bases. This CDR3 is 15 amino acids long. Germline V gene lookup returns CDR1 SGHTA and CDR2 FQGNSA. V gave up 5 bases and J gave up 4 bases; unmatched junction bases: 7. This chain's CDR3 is CASSPPGLALETQYF. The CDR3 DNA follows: TGTGCCAGCAGCCCCCCGGGACTAGCGTTAGAGACCCAGTACTTC.

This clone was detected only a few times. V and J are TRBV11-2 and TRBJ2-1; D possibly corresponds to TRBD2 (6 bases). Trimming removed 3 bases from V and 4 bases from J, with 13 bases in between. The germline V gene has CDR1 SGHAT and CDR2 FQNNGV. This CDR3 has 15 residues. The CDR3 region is CASSFKSGQYNEQFF. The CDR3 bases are TGTGCCAGCAGCTTTAAAAGCGGGCAGTACAATGAGCAGTTCTTC. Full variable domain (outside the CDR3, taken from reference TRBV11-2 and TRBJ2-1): EAGVAQSPRYKIIEKRQSVAFWCNPISGHATLYWYQQILGQGPKLLIQFQNNGVVDDSQLPKDRFSAERLKGVDSTLKIQPAKLEDSAVYLCASSFKSGQYNEQFFGPGTRLTVL.

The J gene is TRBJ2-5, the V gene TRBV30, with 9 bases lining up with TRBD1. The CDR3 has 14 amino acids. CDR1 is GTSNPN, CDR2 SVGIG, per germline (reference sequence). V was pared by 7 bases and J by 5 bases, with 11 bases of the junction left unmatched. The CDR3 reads CASHLQGARETQYF. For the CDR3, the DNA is TGTGCCTCACATCTACAGGGGGCGCGGGAGACCCAGTACTTC.

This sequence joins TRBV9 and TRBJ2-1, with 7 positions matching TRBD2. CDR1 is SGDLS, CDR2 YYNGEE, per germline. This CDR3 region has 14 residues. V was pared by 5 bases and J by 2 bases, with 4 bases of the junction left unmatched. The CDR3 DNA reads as TGTGCCAGCAGTCCTAGCGGAACCTACAATGAGCAGTTCTTC. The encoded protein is CASSPSGTYNEQFF.